What follows is one T cell receptor beta chain and its context. Germline trimming cut 4 bases from V and 1 base from J; bases unmatched to any gene: 4. The CDR3 extends over 16 amino acids. From germline, CDR1 is SEHNR and CDR2 FQNEAQ (reference sequence). The data were obtained in a study of shared clonotypes between healthy human individuals. Study details: With ages of 18 to 49, the donors were a couple of women and three men.

Sequencing was at deep level. Clones were sequenced by immunoSEQ multiplex PCR, and TCRdb holds only the in-frame ones, with some missing. The data hold over a million clones, with roughly 96% observed a single time. This rearrangement joins TRBV7-9 to TRBJ2-2; 9 positions agree with TRBD1. This receptor was obtained from a young man in good health. Specimen: naive CD4+ T cells sorted from blood. Subset defined: CD45RA+ positively selected. CDR3 sequence: CASSYTGGGNTGELFF. CDR3 nucleotide sequence: TGTGCCAGCAGCTACACAGGGGGCGGGAACACCGGGGAGCTGTTTTTT.